This TCR beta chain was recovered during a study of cytomegalovirus exposure and HLA in healthy donors. Study-wide points: Rates of TCR association differed by HLA locus in a later analysis, with DRB1 highest and HLA-C lowest.

Trimming stripped 3 bases from V and 4 bases from J, with 12 bases between. Germline-derived CDR1 and CDR2 are SQVTM and ANQGSEA. The CDR3 is 13 residues long. The PCR employed 60 Vbeta primers together with 13 Jbeta primers. TCRdb keeps only in-frame clones here, not all; method: immunoSEQ multiplex PCR. This sample carries around 150,000 clones, around 76% of them seen once, and the ten largest clones take approximately 1.4%. Details on this clone: Its specificity is unknown.

This TCR was recovered from a man in his sixties in good health and CMV-seronegative. This chain connects TRBV29-1 to TRBJ1-1; D might be TRBD1 (5 bases). The sample comprised PBMCs. Here the CDR3 DNA reads TGCAGCGTTGAGAAGACAGAGATCACTGAAGCTTTCTTT. Its protein is CSVEKTEITEAFF. Full variable domain (remainder filled in from reference TRBV29-1 and TRBJ1-1): SAVISQKPSRDICQRGTSLTIQCQVDSQVTMMFWYRQQPGQSLTLIATANQGSEATYESGFVIDKFPISRPNLTFSTLTVSNMSPEDSSIYLCSVEKTEITEAFFGQGTRLTVV.